The source of this T cell receptor (beta chain) is a study of Ad26.COV2.S vaccination and SARS-CoV-2 variants. Across the whole study: Ad26.COV2.S was injected intramuscularly once or twice, 56 days apart. General study points: Vaccine and placebo recipients had comparable breadth of non-spike TCRs. Vaccine recipients showed a spike-specific TCR breadth that was higher than in placebo recipients.

About this clone: The antigen is not known.

Treatment specified: roughly 18 received Ad26.COV2.S at low or high dose, single or two shots; 5 received placebo; per-sample allocation not given. It was on day 63 after the first vaccine or placebo injection that samples were taken. Using immunoSEQ multiplex PCR, the repertoire was profiled, and TCRdb retains in-frame clones only, with some absent. The data show 510,000 or so clones, 87% seen once. V was clipped by 6 bases and J by 5 bases, with 11 bases between them. CDR3 length equals 13 residues. The clonotype comes from a person between 18 and 60 years old who received the Ad26.COV2.S COVID-19 vaccine or a placebo. This chain joins TRBV12-3 or TRBV12-4 and TRBJ1-5, with D perhaps matching TRBD1 (6 bases). The sample here was peripheral blood, taken in a trial of Ad26.COV2.S vaccine versus placebo. CDR3: CASSQGLYQPQHF. The CDR3 nucleotides read TGTGCCAGCAGCCAGGGGCTGTATCAGCCCCAGCATTTT.